Below, 13 T cell receptor beta chains from the same sample are listed, as sequenced in a study of spatial heterogeneity in lung cancer. Notes on the study in general: Counts of expanded alpha and beta TCRs within tumors tracked the tumor nonsynonymous mutation count.

These receptors have no identified antigens. MiXCR, applied by TCRdb to the 5' RACE reads, yields one record per CDR3 protein. The sample includes about 3,900 distinct CDR3 sequences, roughly 4% seen only once; the top ten take 51%. Time point defined: sample taken at primary tumor resection. Here the sequenced sample was lung tumor tissue, taken at surgery. The origin of the receptors is a male donor with early-stage non-small cell lung cancer.

By proportion, this clonotype is medium-sized. The CDR3 coding sequence is TGTGCCAGCAGCTTGGGACCGAATTACGAGCAGTACGTC. This sequence encodes CASSLGPNYEQYV. The chain joins TRBV7-6 to TRBJ2-7, with D perhaps being TRBD1 or TRBD2 (5 bases each). Deletions cut 3 bases from V and 4 bases from J, with 10 bases between. The CDR3 is made up of 13 amino acids. Germline V gene sequence: CDR1 SGHVS, CDR2 FNYEAQ.

This clonotype is judged medium-sized. Written as DNA, the CDR3 is TGTGCCAGCAACCGGGGCTTCTCCGGAGGAGGCTACACCTTC. Translated, it gives CASNRGFSGGGYTF. This chain links TRBV2 with TRBJ1-2; D is possibly TRBD1 (5 bases). V gave up 7 bases and J gave up 8 bases, with 20 bases separating them. CDR1 and CDR2 (germline): SNHLY, FYNNEI. This CDR3 is built from 14 residues.

This clonotype was recorded many times. V is TRBV12-3 or TRBV12-4 and J is TRBJ2-3; 9 nucleotides align to TRBD1. The CDR3 is 15 residues long. The ends lost 4 bases at V and 6 bases at J; junction bases unmatched: 8. The CDR3 region has the DNA TGTGCCAGCAGTTACTGGGACAGGGCAGAGGATACGCAGTATTTT. This translates into CASSYWDRAEDTQYF.

This clonotype is medium-sized (0.01 to 0.1%) within its sample. The genes are TRBV9 and TRBJ1-3; D gene ambiguous. The germline V gene encodes CDR1 SGDLS and CDR2 YYNGEE. The germline V and J ends were trimmed by 7 bases and 4 bases, with 15 bases remaining between them. The CDR3 covers 14 residues. CDR3 amino acids: CASSPGGFGNTIYF. CDR3 nucleotide sequence: TGTGCCAGCTCCCCCGGAGGGTTCGGAAACACCATATATTTT.

This clonotype was counted at least ten times. This rearrangement joins TRBV5-1 to TRBJ2-1; D gene uncertain. With 0 bases removed from V and 8 bases from J, the gap between germline ends came to 9 bases. This CDR3 has 13 amino acids. CDR1 is SGHRS and CDR2 is YFSETQ in the germline V gene. Written as DNA, the CDR3 is TGCGCCAGCAGCTTGGCTGTTAGCCATGAGCAGTTCTTC. It encodes CASSLAVSHEQFF.

This clonotype is classed as large. The chain recombines TRBV7-8 with TRBJ2-1; the D is unclear. CDR3 length equals 12 residues. CDR1 and CDR2 (germline): SGHVS, FQNEAQ. The V end was cut by 5 bases, the J end by 9 bases, with 11 bases between. The chain's CDR3 is CASSLAPSEQFF. For the CDR3, the DNA is TGTGCCAGCAGCCTCGCCCCGAGTGAGCAGTTCTTC.

At least ten counts were recorded for this clonotype. The rearrangement uses TRBV30 and TRBJ2-3; no reliable D call. Germline V gives CDR1 GTSNPN, CDR2 SVGIG (reference sequence). This CDR3 region has 14 residues. Trimming cost V 2 bases and J 0 bases, with 9 bases left between them. The DNA for the CDR3 is TGTGCCTGGAGTAACGGATTTAGCACAGATACGCAGTATTTT. As protein: CAWSNGFSTDTQYF.

This clonotype has a count of ten or more. The rearrangement joins TRBV5-1 to TRBJ1-6; 10 positions agree with TRBD1. CDR3 length: 17 amino acids. Germline CDR1 SGHRS, CDR2 YFSETQ. J was trimmed by 1 base and V by 5 bases; bases with no gene match: 6. CDR3 in DNA: TGCGCCAGCAGAGGAGGACAGGGGGAATCCTATAATTCACCCCTCCACTTT. Encoded protein: CASRGGQGESYNSPLHF.

Within the sample, this clonotype is medium-sized (0.01 to 0.1%). This rearrangement joins TRBV7-2 to TRBJ1-1; D unclear. Germline CDR1 and CDR2: SGHTA and FQGNSA. This CDR3 contains 13 residues. V was cut by 1 base and J by 2 bases, with 5 bases left in between. The CDR3 loop reads CASSLEVNTEAFF. For the CDR3, the DNA is TGTGCCAGCAGCTTAGAAGTCAACACTGAAGCTTTCTTT.

By share, this clonotype ranks as medium-sized. The chain joins TRBV20-1 to TRBJ1-2; D gene ambiguous. Trimming left V 3 bases short and J 4 bases short, with 6 bases between. Germline assignment: CDR1 DFQATT and CDR2 SNEGSKA (reference sequence). The CDR3 totals 11 residues. The CDR3 loop reads CSASDRYGYTF. The CDR3 bases are TGCAGTGCTAGTGATCGCTATGGCTACACCTTC.

As for this clonotype: A much larger clonotype is one base distant, so this may be a read error. The V and J genes are TRBV5-6 and TRBJ2-2; D is unclear. The CDR3 totals 15 residues. The germline V and J ends were trimmed by 0 bases and 9 bases, with 15 bases remaining between them. Germline values: CDR1 SGHDT, CDR2 YYEEEE. CDR3 bases: TGTGCCAGCAGCTTGGAGCAGTACGGTACCAGGGAGCTGTTTTTT. Encoded protein: CASSLEQYGTRELFF. Filled out from reference TRBV5-6 and TRBJ2-2, the complete variable domain reads DAGVTQSPTHLIKTRGQQVTLRCSPKSGHDTVSWYQQALGQGPQFIFQYYEEEERQRGNFPDRFSGHQFPNYSSELNVNALLLGDSALYLCASSLEQYGTRELFFGEGSRLTVL.

The table lists this clonotype with many counts. The chain employs TRBV11-2 and TRBJ2-5; D possibly corresponds to TRBD2 (6 bases). V dropped 1 base and J dropped 4 bases, with 16 bases sitting between them. The CDR3 sequence is 16 residues long. The V gene's germline CDR1 is SGHAT and CDR2 FQNNGV. The CDR3 bases are TGTGCCAGCAGCTTAGGGGGCGCGGGGCGCGGAGAGACCCAGTACTTC. This translates into CASSLGGAGRGETQYF. Filled out from reference TRBV11-2 and TRBJ2-5, the complete variable domain reads EAGVAQSPRYKIIEKRQSVAFWCNPISGHATLYWYQQILGQGPKLLIQFQNNGVVDDSQLPKDRFSAERLKGVDSTLKIQPAKLEDSAVYLCASSLGGAGRGETQYFGPGTRLLVL.

This clonotype is judged medium-sized. The chain is built from TRBV4-3 and TRBJ2-3, with unresolved D. CDR1 and CDR2 from the germline V gene are LGHNA and YSLEER. The CDR3 extends over 13 amino acids. The V gene lost 4 bases and the J gene lost 1 base, with 6 bases spanning the gap. The CDR3, as DNA: TGCGCCAGCAGCCCTAGACGCACAGATACGCAGTATTTT. Residues: CASSPRRTDTQYF.